Listed below are T cell receptor beta chains from one sample, sequenced in a study of T-cell reconstitution after alpha-beta-depleted transplantation in children. TCRdb called the PCR reads again in MiXCR, with one record for every CDR3 protein. Of 360,000 or so distinct CDR3 sequences in the sample, roughly 22% are singletons; the top ten hold around 4%. Sequenced here: PBMCs from the stem cell graft donor, sampled from the stem cell graft. The origin of the receptors is a human donor who donated a stem cell graft to a child with acute myeloid leukemia. Both conserved end residues are part of each CDR3. D genes are given only for firm matches. Size is omitted from some rows. Given values are once, few, many or a class for expanded clones.

CDR3aa,CDR3nt,v_gene,j_gene,d_gene,len,abundance
CAISESNRVDIQYF,TGTGCCATCAGTGAGTCGAACAGGGTCGACATTCAGTACTTC,TRBV10-3,TRBJ2-4,.,14,few
CASIRAGGNEQFF,TGCGCCAGCATTAGGGCGGGAGGCAATGAGCAGTTCTTC,TRBV5-1,TRBJ2-1,TRBD2,13,few
CSARGRYEQFF,TGCAGTGCTAGGGGGAGGTATGAGCAGTTCTTC,TRBV20-1,TRBJ2-1,.,11,many
CASSPTGGRSYNEQFF,TGTGCCAGCAGCCCCACAGGGGGAAGATCCTACAATGAGCAGTTCTTC,TRBV2,TRBJ2-1,TRBD1,16,.
CSARTGLDWEQYF,TGCAGTGCTCGGACAGGCCTGGATTGGGAGCAGTACTTC,TRBV20-1,TRBJ2-7,TRBD1,13,.
CASTPGSGSDNEQFF,TGTGCCAGCACCCCAGGTAGCGGGAGCGACAATGAGCAGTTCTTC,TRBV25-1,TRBJ2-1,TRBD2,15,.
CSAEPGAGGTGELFF,TGCAGCGCAGAACCGGGAGCGGGTGGAACCGGGGAGCTGTTTTTT,TRBV29-1,TRBJ2-2,.,15,.
CATSRDSARSYNEQFF,TGTGCCACCAGCAGAGACAGCGCCCGCTCCTACAATGAGCAGTTCTTC,TRBV15,TRBJ2-1,.,16,many
CASSQASGGKGYEQYF,TGTGCCAGCAGCCAAGCTAGCGGGGGAAAGGGCTACGAGCAGTACTTC,TRBV4-2,TRBJ2-7,TRBD2,16,.
CASSLVTSRPYEQYF,TGTGCCAGCAGCTTAGTTACTAGCCGTCCCTACGAGCAGTACTTC,TRBV7-2,TRBJ2-7,.,15,.
CASSPEEGLNTEAFF,TGTGCCAGCTCACCTGAAGAGGGGCTGAACACTGAAGCTTTCTTT,TRBV18,TRBJ1-1,.,15,.
CASSSWVAGQRYEQYF,TGTGCCAGCAGTTCTTGGGTTGCCGGTCAACGCTACGAGCAGTACTTC,TRBV28,TRBJ2-7,.,16,few
CSVDEGTVTGAWDTQYF,TGCAGCGTTGATGAGGGAACGGTGACAGGGGCGTGGGATACGCAGTATTTT,TRBV29-1,TRBJ2-3,TRBD1,17,many
CASSSPGAQPQHF,TGTGCCAGCAGTAGTCCAGGGGCACAGCCCCAGCATTTT,TRBV6-6,TRBJ1-5,.,13,few
CASSFSLAGVYEQYF,TGCGCCAGCAGCTTTTCACTAGCGGGAGTTTACGAGCAGTACTTC,TRBV5-1,TRBJ2-7,TRBD2,15,few
CASLFMRGWGTEAFF,TGTGCCAGCCTCTTCATGAGGGGGTGGGGCACTGAAGCTTTCTTT,TRBV7-2,TRBJ1-1,.,15,many
CASSLVFLLQGRTDTQYF,TGCGCCAGCAGCTTGGTTTTTCTGTTGCAGGGGCGCACAGATACGCAGTATTTT,TRBV5-1,TRBJ2-3,.,18,.
CSVATGVQNTEAFF,TGCAGCGTAGCTACAGGGGTGCAGAACACTGAAGCTTTCTTT,TRBV29-1,TRBJ1-1,TRBD1,14,many
CASRTGQASQETQYF,TGTGCCAGCAGGACGGGACAGGCCTCCCAAGAGACCCAGTACTTC,TRBV12-3/TRBV12-4,TRBJ2-5,TRBD1,15,.
CASSGGQGAIETQYF,TGTGCCAGCAGTGGGGGACAGGGGGCGATTGAGACCCAGTACTTC,TRBV6-1,TRBJ2-5,TRBD1,15,many
CSARDTETSGANVLTF,TGCAGTGCTAGAGATACTGAAACTTCTGGGGCCAACGTCCTGACTTTC,TRBV20-1,TRBJ2-6,.,16,.
CATSKQGARREQYF,TGTGCCACCAGTAAACAGGGGGCGCGAAGGGAGCAGTACTTC,TRBV15,TRBJ2-7,TRBD1,14,.
CASSVARREPYNEQFF,TGTGCCAGCAGCGTAGCTAGGCGGGAGCCGTACAATGAGCAGTTCTTC,TRBV9,TRBJ2-1,TRBD2,16,.
CSTQGLAGAATGELFF,TGCAGTACTCAGGGACTAGCGGGAGCGGCCACCGGGGAGCTGTTTTTT,TRBV20-1,TRBJ2-2,TRBD2,16,.
CASSTGQGSTNEKLFF,TGTGCCAGCAGCACGGGACAGGGGTCAACTAATGAAAAACTGTTTTTT,TRBV6-1,TRBJ1-4,TRBD1,16,few
CASSQSGWQNSYNEQFF,TGCGCCAGCAGTCAATCGGGCTGGCAGAACTCCTACAATGAGCAGTTCTTC,TRBV23-1,TRBJ2-1,.,17,.
CSVDASSYNEQFF,TGCAGCGTTGATGCCAGCTCCTACAATGAGCAGTTCTTC,TRBV29-1,TRBJ2-1,.,13,many
CASSEEQGYEQYF,TGTGCCAGCAGTGAGGAACAGGGATACGAGCAGTACTTC,TRBV25-1,TRBJ2-7,.,13,many
CASSVEGGYNEQFF,TGTGCCAGCAGCGTAGAAGGGGGGTACAATGAGCAGTTCTTC,TRBV9,TRBJ2-1,.,14,.
CASSLTPGTSGYNEQFF,TGCGCCAGCAGCCTGACACCCGGGACTAGCGGCTACAATGAGCAGTTCTTC,TRBV5-1,TRBJ2-1,TRBD2,17,many
CAISAHGREAYNEQFF,TGTGCCATCAGCGCCCATGGGCGGGAGGCCTACAATGAGCAGTTCTTC,TRBV10-3,TRBJ2-1,TRBD2,16,few
CSARRSGRGTDTQYF,TGCAGTGCTAGGAGGAGCGGGAGAGGCACAGATACGCAGTATTTT,TRBV20-1,TRBJ2-3,TRBD2,15,.
CASSLEPVLHF,TGTGCCAGCAGCTTAGAGCCCGTACTCCACTTT,TRBV7-2,TRBJ1-6,.,11,.
CASRAGQGAGEQFF,TGTGCCAGCAGGGCGGGACAGGGGGCTGGTGAGCAGTTCTTC,TRBV5-5,TRBJ2-1,TRBD1,14,.
CSARKGTSTDTQYF,TGCAGTGCTAGAAAGGGTACTAGCACAGATACGCAGTATTTT,TRBV20-1,TRBJ2-3,.,14,many
CASSSRAYEQYF,TGTGCCAGCAGTTCAAGGGCCTACGAGCAGTACTTC,TRBV12-3/TRBV12-4,TRBJ2-7,.,12,few
CASSLTGTCEQYF,TGTGCCAGCAGCCTGACAGGGACCTGTGAGCAGTACTTC,TRBV6-4,TRBJ2-7,TRBD1,13,many
CASSFFLAGGSTDTQYF,TGTGCCAGCAGCTTCTTTTTAGCGGGAGGGAGCACAGATACGCAGTATTTT,TRBV7-2,TRBJ2-3,TRBD2,17,few
CASSVDLVRETQYF,TGTGCCAGCAGCGTAGACCTAGTCCGGGAGACCCAGTACTTC,TRBV9,TRBJ2-5,.,14,.
CASCEGNNQPQHF,TGTGCCAGTTGCGAGGGTAACAATCAGCCCCAGCATTTT,TRBV19,TRBJ1-5,.,13,.
CASSLAPQRIRDGDYEQYF,TGCGCCAGCAGCTTGGCCCCTCAGCGGATCCGGGACGGGGATTACGAGCAGTACTTC,TRBV5-1,TRBJ2-7,.,19,.
CASSLAGGSGYEQYF,TGTGCCAGCAGCTTAGCCGGCGGGAGTGGTTACGAGCAGTACTTC,TRBV7-2,TRBJ2-7,TRBD2,15,few